A single sample gave rise to the 16 T cell receptor beta chains below, sequenced in a study of early T cells in non-severe SARS-CoV-2 infection. From the 5' RACE reads, TCRdb called clonotypes with MiXCR, one entry per CDR3 protein. The sample lists around 67,000 distinct CDR3 sequences, over 10% occurring once. The material was whole blood, obtained at baseline. These receptors originate from an adult who was a healthcare worker with PCR-confirmed SARS-CoV-2 infection or an uninfected control (not recorded which).

This clonotype was seen more than once but under ten times. This chain joins TRBV12-3 or TRBV12-4 and TRBJ2-3; D not resolved. The CDR3 length is 15 residues. V lost 6 bases, J lost 0 bases, and 13 bases lay in between. For the CDR3, the DNA is TGTGCCAGCAGCTCGGACCCGGCTAGCACAGATACGCAGTATTTT. Encoded protein: CASSSDPASTDTQYF.

In its sample, this clonotype was seen a few times. The V and J genes are TRBV9 and TRBJ2-3; 9 bases line up with TRBD2. Germline loops: CDR1 SGDLS, CDR2 YYNGEE. Trimming at V came to 2 bases and at J to 7 bases, leaving 8 bases not matched to a gene. This CDR3 contains 15 residues. CDR3 protein: CASSVIAGDVNTQYF. The DNA of the CDR3 is TGTGCCAGCAGCGTGATAGCGGGAGATGTTAATACGCAGTATTTT.

The chain couples TRBV2 to TRBJ1-2; perhaps TRBD1 as D (6 bases). CDR1 is SNHLY and CDR2 is FYNNEI in the germline V gene. The V gene lost 0 bases and the J gene lost 6 bases, with 14 bases spanning the gap. This CDR3 has 15 residues. The chain's CDR3 is CASSEALQGRHGYTF. In DNA form, the CDR3 reads TGTGCCAGCAGTGAAGCGCTTCAGGGGAGACATGGCTACACCTTC.

V and J are TRBV6-2 or TRBV6-3 and TRBJ1-1; D gene unclear. Trimming took 0 bases from V and 0 from J, leaving 5 bases between them. From germline, CDR1 is MNHEY and CDR2 SVGEGT. The CDR3 runs 14 residues. The CDR3 sequence: CASSYSQVNTEAFF. The DNA for the CDR3 is TGTGCCAGCAGTTACTCCCAGGTGAACACTGAAGCTTTCTTT.

The chain uses TRBV30 and TRBJ2-1, with 9 positions matching TRBD2. This CDR3 is built from 14 residues. V lost 5 bases to trimming and J lost 4 bases; unmatched junction nucleotides: 6. Germline lookup yields CDR1 GTSNPN and CDR2 SVGIG (reference sequence). The CDR3 sequence: CAWVVAGDYNEQFF. Written as DNA, the CDR3 is TGTGCCTGGGTAGTAGCGGGAGATTACAATGAGCAGTTCTTC.

This clonotype was found a few times. This rearrangement joins TRBV12-3 or TRBV12-4 to TRBJ2-2; 9 bases fit TRBD1. With V trimmed by 4 bases and J by 6 bases, 3 bases remained unmatched. This CDR3 region has 14 residues. CDR3 sequence (DNA): TGTGCCAGCAGTTCCGGGACAGGGTCCGGGGAGCTGTTTTTT. Protein: CASSSGTGSGELFF.

This clonotype was seen only a few times. This sequence joins TRBV4-3 and TRBJ2-7, with D perhaps being TRBD1 or TRBD2 (5 bases each). The CDR3 is 15 amino acids. V was cut by 1 base and J by 3 bases, with 13 bases left in between. Per germline, CDR1 LGHNA and CDR2 YSLEER. The CDR3: CASSQVRDGFYEQYF. CDR3 DNA sequence: TGCGCCAGCAGCCAAGTCCGGGACGGGTTCTACGAGCAGTACTTC.

This chain connects TRBV7-6 to TRBJ2-1, with 8 nucleotides matching TRBD2. From germline, CDR1 is SGHVS and CDR2 FNYEAQ. The CDR3 is made up of 18 amino acids. The ends lost 6 bases at V and 7 bases at J; junction bases unmatched: 20. CDR3 sequence (DNA): TGTGCCAGCAGTCCGCAGCCAGCCGGGACTAGAATGGCAAATGAGCAGTTCTTC. It translates to CASSPQPAGTRMANEQFF.

CDR3 DNA sequence: TGTGCCAGTAGTGGGAGACAGGGGGCGAATCAAGAGACCCAGTACTTC. Its translation: CASSGRQGANQETQYF. The chain recombines TRBV19 with TRBJ2-5; 10 bases match TRBD1. With 5 bases clipped from V and 2 bases from J, the junction kept 8 bases outside the gene matches. This CDR3 spans 16 amino acids. Per germline, CDR1 LNHDA and CDR2 SQIVND (reference sequence).

The CDR3 bases are TGTGCCAGCAAAGGCGGGAGCGGCAATGAGCAGTTCTTC. It yields the protein CASKGGSGNEQFF. This chain connects TRBV6-2 or TRBV6-3 to TRBJ2-1; TRBD2 matches at 7 bases. Germline V gene data show CDR1 as MNHEY and CDR2 as SVGEGT. J was trimmed by 6 bases and V by 7 bases; bases with no gene match: 6. The CDR3 runs 13 residues.

The genes are TRBV2 and TRBJ1-4, with a possible D match to TRBD1 (5 bases). V lost 1 base, J lost 9 bases, and 12 bases lay in between. The CDR3 is 14 residues long. Germline V gives CDR1 SNHLY, CDR2 FYNNEI. The CDR3 loop is CASSEGAGTQKLFF. CDR3 sequence (DNA): TGTGCCAGCAGTGAAGGCGCGGGGACGCAAAAACTGTTTTTT.

This clonotype was seen a handful of times. The J gene is TRBJ1-2, the V gene TRBV12-3 or TRBV12-4; maybe TRBD1 (5 bases). With 6 bases removed from V and 3 bases from J, the gap between germline ends came to 11 bases. This CDR3 has 13 amino acids. The CDR3 nucleotides are TGTGCCAGCAGAATTTGGGGGGACTATGGCTACACCTTC. This encodes CASRIWGDYGYTF.

The sample holds a few counts of this clonotype. The rearrangement uses TRBV6-5 and TRBJ1-5, with D unclear. There are 13 residues in the CDR3. Germline lookup yields CDR1 MNHEY and CDR2 SVGAGI. With 6 bases removed from V and 9 bases from J, the gap between germline ends came to 15 bases. CDR3 nucleotides: TGTGCCAGCAGGAAGGAGAGTACGAGGCCCCAGCATTTT. As protein: CASRKESTRPQHF.

The chain couples TRBV12-3 or TRBV12-4 to TRBJ2-3, with D maybe TRBD2 (6 bases). Trimming shortened V by 3 bases and J by 7 bases, and 17 bases separated the two germline ends. This CDR3 spans 15 amino acids. DNA of the CDR3: TGTGCCAGCAGTTTGGACCCCCTACTAGCACATACGCAGTATTTT. Translation gives CASSLDPLLAHTQYF.

This chain uses TRBV7-9 with TRBJ1-1; 8 nucleotides line up with TRBD1. Germline lookup yields CDR1 SEHNR and CDR2 FQNEAQ (reference sequence). V trimming: 2 bases; J trimming: 6 bases; junction bases outside the gene matches: 5. The CDR3 runs 14 residues. DNA of the CDR3: TGTGCCAGCAGCTTACCAGGGGGCGACGCTGAAGCTTTCTTT. This translates into CASSLPGGDAEAFF.

The rearrangement joins TRBV12-3 or TRBV12-4 to TRBJ2-7; 7 positions agree with TRBD1. The CDR3 sequence is 15 residues long. V gave up 5 bases and J gave up 0 bases; unmatched junction bases: 7. CDR3 protein: CASSPGQVSSYEQYF. The CDR3 DNA is TGTGCCAGCAGTCCCGGACAGGTTAGCTCCTACGAGCAGTACTTC.